Listed below are T cell receptor beta chains from one sample, sequenced in a study of blood T cell repertoires in COVID-19. Some clones are missing from TCRdb's copy, which holds only in-frame ones; the method was immunoSEQ multiplex PCR. The table shows roughly 230,000 clones, with approximately 91% occurring only once. The sequencing sample was made of peripheral blood. All receptors come from a man aged 25-45 years with COVID-19, enrolled during active disease. Both conserved end residues are part of each CDR3. Fields, in order: CDR3 protein, CDR3 DNA, J gene, V gene, D gene, clone size. A D gene is named only where the DNA matches it firmly. Clone size is shown for a subset of rows, as once, few, many or a class of expanded clone.

CASSKTGGREQYF | TGTGCCAGCAGCAAGACCGGGGGTCGGGAGCAGTACTTC | TRBJ2-7 | TRBV7-2 | . | .
CASSDSKGATYNEQFF | TGCGCCAGCAGTGATTCGAAGGGGGCGACCTACAATGAGCAGTTCTTC | TRBJ2-1 | TRBV4-1 | TRBD1 | few
CASTPTGTKNIQYF | TGTGCCAGCACTCCGACAGGCACAAAAAACATTCAGTACTTC | TRBJ2-4 | TRBV6-5 | . | .
CASSYGIDTKYNEQFF | TGTGCCAGCAGTTATGGCATTGACACCAAATACAATGAGCAGTTCTTC | TRBJ2-1 | TRBV6-5 | . | .
CASSHNRDREDNEQFF | TGTGCCAGCAGCCACAACCGGGACAGGGAGGACAATGAGCAGTTCTTC | TRBJ2-1 | TRBV7-9 | TRBD1 | .
CASKEDRGGKLFF | TGTGCCAGCAAGGAGGACAGGGGTGGAAAACTGTTTTTT | TRBJ1-4 | TRBV2 | TRBD1 | .
CATSRGAGGLNTEAFF | TGTGCCACCAGCAGAGGGGCAGGGGGGTTGAACACTGAAGCTTTCTTT | TRBJ1-1 | TRBV15 | TRBD1 | .
CAISDGGGPDTQYF | TGTGCCATCAGTGACGGGGGGGGCCCAGATACGCAGTATTTT | TRBJ2-3 | TRBV10-3 | TRBD2 | .
CASSRAAGGVSYNEQFF | TGTGCCAGCAGTCGGGCTGCTGGAGGGGTCTCCTACAATGAGCAGTTCTTC | TRBJ2-1 | TRBV6-6 | . | .
CASSPERGEDTQYF | TGTGCCAGCTCACCAGAGCGGGGGGAAGATACGCAGTATTTT | TRBJ2-3 | TRBV18 | TRBD2 | .
CASSLASTGNTGELFF | TGCGCCAGCAGCTTGGCCTCGACAGGGAACACCGGGGAGCTGTTTTTT | TRBJ2-2 | TRBV5-1 | . | .
CASSEPGIDYGYTF | TGTGCCAGTAGTGAACCAGGCATCGACTATGGCTACACCTTC | TRBJ1-2 | TRBV19 | . | .
CASSYSEGIEAFF | TGTGCCAGCAGTTACTCGGAGGGAATTGAAGCTTTCTTT | TRBJ1-1 | TRBV6-5 | . | .
CASTPSGANNYEQYF | TGTGCCAGCACGCCCTCTGGGGCGAACAACTACGAGCAGTACTTC | TRBJ2-7 | TRBV25-1 | . | .
CASSPIARGVLGAFF | TGTGCCAGCAGCCCTATCGCCAGGGGAGTGTTGGGAGCTTTCTTT | TRBJ1-1 | TRBV7-9 | . | .
CASSSISGTGGLKQYF | TGCGCCAGCAGCTCCATATCCGGGACAGGGGGCTTAAAGCAGTACTTC | TRBJ2-7 | TRBV4-1 | TRBD1 | .
CASSLYTPNTEAFF | TGCGCCAGCAGCTTGTACACACCGAACACTGAAGCTTTCTTT | TRBJ1-1 | TRBV5-1 | . | .
CASSIYSTGVSQETQYF | TGTGCCAGCAGCATCTATTCAACCGGGGTCTCCCAAGAGACCCAGTACTTC | TRBJ2-5 | TRBV5-4 | . | .
CASSRDRQSLAGYGYTF | TGTGCCAGCAGTAGGGACCGTCAAAGCCTAGCGGGGTATGGCTACACCTTC | TRBJ1-2 | TRBV2 | . | .